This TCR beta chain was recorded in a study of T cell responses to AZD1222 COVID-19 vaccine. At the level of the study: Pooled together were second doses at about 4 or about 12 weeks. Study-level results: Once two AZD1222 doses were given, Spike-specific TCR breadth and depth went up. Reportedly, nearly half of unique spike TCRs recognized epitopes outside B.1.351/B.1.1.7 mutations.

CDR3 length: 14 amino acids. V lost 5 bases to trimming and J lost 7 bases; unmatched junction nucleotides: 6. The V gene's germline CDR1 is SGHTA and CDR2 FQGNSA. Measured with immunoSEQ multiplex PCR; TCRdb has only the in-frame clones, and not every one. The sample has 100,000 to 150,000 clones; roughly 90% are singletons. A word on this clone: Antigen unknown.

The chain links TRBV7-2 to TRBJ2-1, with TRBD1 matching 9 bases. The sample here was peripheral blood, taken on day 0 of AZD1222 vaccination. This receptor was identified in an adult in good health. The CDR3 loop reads CASSLGQGRNEQFF. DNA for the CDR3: TGTGCCAGCAGCCTCGGACAGGGGAGGAATGAGCAGTTCTTC. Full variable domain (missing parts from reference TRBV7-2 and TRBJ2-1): GAGVSQSPSNKVTEKGKDVELRCDPISGHTALYWYRQSLGQGLEFLIYFQGNSAPDKSGLPSDRFSAERTGGSVSTLTIQRTQQEDSAVYLCASSLGQGRNEQFFGPGTRLTVL.